The 23 T cell receptor beta chains given below trace back to one sample, sequenced in a study of T cells in Graves' hyperthyroidism and ophthalmopathy. The source material, RNA transcripts, was used to amplify TCR beta CDR3 regions. Using the HTBI primer set, a first-round RT-PCR was run on the TCR CDR3. Using its own MiXCR run on the multiplex PCR reads, TCRdb lists one record per CDR3 protein. The table includes over 200,000 distinct CDR3 sequences, about 18% detected once. The sequencing input was blood. These receptors all come from a man aged 40-55 years with Graves' hyperthyroidism.

CDR3 DNA sequence: TGCAGCGCCACCTTTTTAGTAAGGGGGTTGGCTTCCTACGAGCAGTACTTC. This sequence encodes CSATFLVRGLASYEQYF. V and J are TRBV29-1 and TRBJ2-7, with D perhaps matching TRBD1 (6 bases). The germline CDR1 and CDR2 sequences are SQVTM and ANQGSEA. The CDR3 extends over 17 amino acids. Trimming cost V 7 bases and J 1 base, with 26 bases left between them.

This clonotype was recorded at least ten times. The chain joins TRBV3-1 to TRBJ2-3; tentatively, D is TRBD2 (5 bases). Trimming shortened V by 1 base and J by 7 bases, and 6 bases separated the two germline ends. The CDR3 length is 12 residues. Germline lookup yields CDR1 LGHDT and CDR2 YNNKEL (reference sequence). The CDR3 sequence is CASSQGRNTQYF. Written as DNA, the CDR3 is TGTGCCAGCAGCCAAGGGAGGAATACGCAGTATTTT.

This clonotype has a count of ten or more. J is TRBJ2-2 and V is TRBV7-2, with D possibly matching TRBD1 (5 bases). Germline CDR1 is SGHTA and CDR2 is FQGNSA. V lost 5 bases and J lost 1, with 8 bases in between. This CDR3 region has 14 residues. CDR3 sequence (DNA): TGTGCCAGCAGCGCGCAGGGGAACACCGGGGAGCTGTTTTTT. It codes for CASSAQGNTGELFF.

The genes are TRBV7-3 and TRBJ2-2, with 8 bases aligning to TRBD2. The CDR3 has 15 residues. Germline trimming cut 5 bases from V and 7 bases from J; bases unmatched to any gene: 9. From germline, CDR1 is SGHTA and CDR2 FQGTGA. CDR3 DNA: TGTGCCAGCAGCACCCACGGGGGGGCGATCGGGGAGCTGTTTTTT. It yields the protein CASSTHGGAIGELFF.

This clonotype has ten or more counts. The rearrangement joins TRBV7-9 to TRBJ2-4; D perhaps matches TRBD1 (6 bases). The ends were cut back, 5 bases at V and 3 bases at J, with 26 bases in the middle. Germline V CDR1 and CDR2: SEHNR, FQNEAQ (reference sequence). The CDR3 is 19 residues long. CDR3 sequence reads: CASSPERRGLEEGKNIQYF. CDR3 DNA: TGTGCCAGCAGCCCTGAACGCAGGGGTCTTGAAGAGGGCAAAAACATTCAGTACTTC.

This chain joins TRBV28 and TRBJ2-1, with TRBD1 matching over 10 bases. The V gene's germline CDR1 is MDHEN and CDR2 SYDVKM. The CDR3 contains 15 residues. V gave up 4 bases and J gave up 7 bases; unmatched junction bases: 7. The CDR3 sequence is CASSSQPGQGNEQFF. The CDR3 nucleotides read TGTGCCAGCAGTTCGCAACCGGGACAGGGGAATGAGCAGTTCTTC.

This clonotype has a count of ten or more. The chain has TRBV18 and TRBJ1-1, with unresolved D. The CDR3 is 14 residues long. V lost 5 bases and J 2 bases, leaving 12 bases between the germline ends. CDR1 and CDR2 from the germline V gene are KGHSH and LQKENI. CDR3: CASSTERDNTEAFF. The CDR3 DNA reads TGTGCCAGCTCAACAGAGAGGGATAACACTGAAGCTTTCTTT.

The table lists this clonotype with many counts. This sequence joins TRBV6-1 and TRBJ1-1; possibly TRBD1 for D (5 bases). The ends were cut back, 6 bases at V and 8 bases at J, with 10 bases in the middle. This CDR3 has 11 residues. CDR1 is MNHNS, CDR2 SASEGT, per germline. The CDR3 DNA follows: TGTGCCAGCAGCTCGCGGGACGAAGCTTTCTTT. Protein product: CASSSRDEAFF.

Many counts were recorded for this clonotype. This rearrangement joins TRBV20-1 to TRBJ2-1; 13 bases align to TRBD2. CDR1 DFQATT and CDR2 SNEGSKA come from the germline V gene (reference sequence). V gave up 4 bases and J gave up 3 bases; unmatched junction bases: 9. The CDR3 runs 17 residues. In DNA, the CDR3 is TGCAGTGCTATCACTAGCGGGGGGGTCCGGAGCTACAATGAGCAGTTCTTC. As protein: CSAITSGGVRSYNEQFF.

V usage is TRBV24-1 and J usage is TRBJ1-1, with TRBD1 as a possible D gene (5 bases). Germline V gives CDR1 KGHDR, CDR2 SFDVKD. The CDR3 is 13 residues long. Trimming removed 7 bases at V and 6 bases at J, with 14 bases between. CDR3 sequence: CATSSSGRAEAFF. CDR3 DNA: TGTGCCACCAGCAGCTCAGGGAGAGCTGAAGCTTTCTTT.

The V gene is TRBV10-3, the J gene TRBJ1-1; D is perhaps TRBD1 (5 bases). V was cut by 3 bases and J by 4 bases, with 12 bases left in between. Germline CDR1 is ENHRY and CDR2 is SYGVKD. The CDR3 covers 14 residues. CDR3 sequence reads: CAISDGGMATEAFF. The DNA for the CDR3 is TGTGCCATCAGTGACGGGGGTATGGCCACTGAAGCTTTCTTT.

This clonotype has ten or more counts. J is TRBJ2-5 and V is TRBV7-2; the match to TRBD2 covers 11 bases. Germline V gene lookup returns CDR1 SGHTA and CDR2 FQGNSA. With 3 bases clipped from V and 2 bases from J, the junction kept 5 bases outside the gene matches. The CDR3 extends over 16 amino acids. The CDR3 sequence: CASSFQRLAGQETQYF. The CDR3 DNA is TGTGCCAGCAGCTTTCAAAGACTAGCGGGGCAAGAGACCCAGTACTTC.

As concerns this clonotype: This CDR3 fails to terminate in the conserved phenylalanine or tryptophan, so it likely reflects a read error. V and J are TRBV6-2 or TRBV6-3 and TRBJ2-3, with 7 nucleotides matching TRBD2. This CDR3 is built from 13 residues. Germline V gives CDR1 MNHEY, CDR2 SVGEGT. Losses at the gene ends were 7 bases for V and 2 bases for J; bases not matched to a gene: 3. The CDR3 loop reads CASNAGDTDTQYS. For the CDR3, the DNA is TGTGCCAGCAACGCGGGGGACACAGATACGCAGTATTCT.

V usage is TRBV7-2 and J usage is TRBJ2-5; 9 bases are a match to TRBD2. This CDR3 is 16 amino acids long. The V and J ends lost 5 bases and 2 bases, in that order; junction bases with no gene match: 9. Germline values: CDR1 SGHTA, CDR2 FQGNSA. CDR3 in amino acids: CASSESGTSSQETQYF. The CDR3 bases are TGTGCCAGCAGCGAGTCCGGGACTAGCAGTCAAGAGACCCAGTACTTC.

This clonotype was picked up many times. The rearrangement joins TRBV11-2 to TRBJ2-1, with unresolved D. This CDR3 region has 14 residues. Germline lookup yields CDR1 SGHAT and CDR2 FQNNGV. Trimming cost V 1 base and J 4 bases, with 8 bases left between them. The CDR3 reads CASSLGQLYNEQFF. In DNA form, the CDR3 reads TGTGCCAGCAGCTTAGGGCAGCTATACAATGAGCAGTTCTTC.

V gene TRBV20-1 combines with J gene TRBJ2-1; perhaps TRBD2 as D (5 bases). Germline V gives CDR1 DFQATT, CDR2 SNEGSKA (reference sequence). The CDR3 runs to 12 residues. V gave up 3 bases and J gave up 5 bases, with 8 bases separating them. Here the CDR3 reads CSASRGNNEQFF. The CDR3 nucleotides read TGCAGTGCTAGTCGGGGAAACAATGAGCAGTTCTTC.

Ten or more counts support this clonotype. J is TRBJ2-4 and V is TRBV11-2; D gene unclear. With 4 bases removed from V and 0 bases from J, the gap between germline ends came to 10 bases. The CDR3 is made up of 15 amino acids. In germline, CDR1 is SGHAT, CDR2 FQNNGV. CDR3 coding DNA: TGTGCCAGCAGCTCCCCGACATTAGCCAAAAACATTCAGTACTTC. Its protein is CASSSPTLAKNIQYF.

A word on this clonotype: Its ends do not fully match the called genes, so a read error is possible. The CDR3 protein is CASSKPDPGANVLTF. In DNA form, the CDR3 reads TGTGCCAGCAGCAAGCCGGACCCGGGGGCTAACGTCCTGACTTTC. V is TRBV5-4 and J is TRBJ2-6; perhaps D is TRBD1 or TRBD2 (6 bases each). This CDR3 is 15 amino acids long. Germline CDR1 is SGHNT and CDR2 is YYREEE (reference sequence).

There are a few counts of this clonotype. Being one base from a much bigger clone, this may be a read error. J is TRBJ1-1 and V is TRBV12-3 or TRBV12-4; D is unclear. This CDR3 is built from 13 residues. Written as DNA, the CDR3 is TGTGCCAGCAGCCCCCAACGGAACGCTGAAGCTTTCTTT. It codes for CASSPQRNAEAFF.

This clonotype has at least ten counts. V gene TRBV15 combines with J gene TRBJ2-3; TRBD2 matches at 12 bases. Germline V gene lookup returns CDR1 LNHNV and CDR2 YYDKDF (reference sequence). V was pared by 1 base and J by 5 bases, with 4 bases of the junction left unmatched. This CDR3 is built from 16 residues. The CDR3 region is CATSRASGGDGDTQYF. CDR3 in DNA: TGTGCCACCAGCAGAGCTAGCGGGGGGGATGGAGATACGCAGTATTTT. Filled out from reference TRBV15 and TRBJ2-3, the complete variable domain reads DAMVIQNPRYQVTQFGKPVTLSCSQTLNHNVMYWYQQKSSQAPKLLFHYYDKDFNNEADTPDNFQSRRPNTSFCFLDIRSPGLGDTAMYLCATSRASGGDGDTQYFGPGTRLTVL.

This clonotype appeared many times. This chain connects TRBV2 to TRBJ2-3; D gene unclear. This CDR3 contains 14 residues. V was clipped by 4 bases and J by 0 bases, with 8 bases between them. Germline V gene sequence: CDR1 SNHLY, CDR2 FYNNEI. CDR3 protein: CASSALSSTDTQYF. The CDR3 coding sequence is TGTGCCAGCAGTGCGCTATCTAGCACAGATACGCAGTATTTT.

The V call is TRBV6-2 or TRBV6-3, the J call TRBJ2-4, with a tentative D call TRBD2 (6 bases). Germline V gives CDR1 MNHEY, CDR2 SVGEGT. Trimming shortened V by 0 bases and J by 8 bases, and 23 bases separated the two germline ends. The CDR3 consists of 18 residues. The CDR3 reads CASSYSSTGDMWVDIQYF. CDR3 DNA: TGTGCCAGCAGTTACTCGAGTACGGGGGATATGTGGGTAGACATTCAGTACTTC.

Concerning this clonotype itself: With a much larger clone just one base away, this may be a read error. The chain uses TRBV15 and TRBJ2-7, with D unresolved. V lost 1 base, J lost 6 bases, and 13 bases lay in between. This CDR3 is 14 amino acids long. Germline values: CDR1 LNHNV, CDR2 YYDKDF (reference sequence). In DNA form, the CDR3 reads TGTGCCACCAGCAGAGGCTTGGCAGGTGGCGAGCAGTACTTC. It translates to CATSRGLAGGEQYF.